The 20 T cell receptor beta chains below all came from one sample that was sequenced in a study of blood T cell repertoires in COVID-19. TCRdb's table, derived via immunoSEQ multiplex PCR, lists solely in-frame clones and lacks some. The data contain around 100,000 clones, 75% to 90% of them seen just once; the ten biggest clones take up around 8%. Sequenced material: peripheral blood. The receptors stem from a woman aged 40 to 50 with acute or convalescent COVID-19.

Worth noting for this clone: The same CDR3 also results from other DNA sequences found in this sample. This chain joins TRBV18 and TRBJ1-1, with D possibly being TRBD1 (6 bases). V was trimmed by 0 bases and J by 2 bases, leaving 7 bases between them. The CDR3 spans 14 residues. In germline, CDR1 is KGHSH, CDR2 LQKENI. CDR3 in amino acids: CASSPPGGNTEAFF. CDR3 DNA sequence: TGTGCCAGCTCACCACCTGGGGGCAACACTGAAGCTTTCTTT.

This clone was counted a few times. The chain has TRBV5-1 and TRBJ1-2; the D is unclear. This CDR3 has 14 residues. CDR1 and CDR2 from the germline V gene are SGHRS and YFSETQ. V lost 2 bases, J lost 0 bases, and 8 bases lay in between. The CDR3 here is CASSLYSTNYGYTF. The CDR3, as DNA: TGCGCCAGCAGCTTATACAGTACTAACTATGGCTACACCTTC.

The rearrangement uses TRBV9 and TRBJ2-2; possible D gene TRBD2, 6 bases. The CDR3 runs 16 residues. Germline V gives CDR1 SGDLS, CDR2 YYNGEE. The V and J ends lost 0 bases and 6 bases respectively, with 15 bases between them. The CDR3 sequence is CASSVVIGGGAGELFF. The CDR3 region has the DNA TGTGCCAGCAGCGTAGTTATCGGGGGTGGCGCCGGGGAGCTGTTTTTT.

CDR3 coding DNA: TGCAGTGCCACAGGGACGAGGGAGCAGTACTTC. It translates to CSATGTREQYF. The chain uses TRBV20-1 and TRBJ2-7, with TRBD1 as a possible D gene (6 bases). CDR1 and CDR2 from the germline V gene are DFQATT and SNEGSKA (reference sequence). The CDR3 contains 11 residues. Trimming shortened V by 6 bases and J by 7 bases, and 13 bases separated the two germline ends.

Only a few counts were recorded for this clone. This chain links TRBV9 with TRBJ2-2, with D tentatively TRBD1 (7 bases). Germline loops: CDR1 SGDLS, CDR2 YYNGEE. CDR3 size: 15 residues. V gave up 0 bases and J gave up 5 bases, with 11 bases separating them. The CDR3 here is CASSVGRGRTGELFF. In nucleotides, the CDR3 is TGTGCCAGCAGCGTAGGCAGGGGGAGGACCGGGGAGCTGTTTTTT.

The CDR3 region has the DNA TGTGCCAGCTCACCAGGACAGGAGGTAGAGCAGTACTTC. Amino acid sequence: CASSPGQEVEQYF. This chain joins TRBV18 and TRBJ2-7; 7 bases map to TRBD1. In germline, CDR1 is KGHSH, CDR2 LQKENI. The CDR3 is 13 amino acids. The trim removed 2 bases at V and 7 bases at J, leaving 5 bases unmatched.

The chain recombines TRBV7-6 with TRBJ1-2; TRBD1 matches 8 bases. Germline V lookup: CDR1 SGHVS, CDR2 FNYEAQ. The CDR3 loop spans 13 amino acids. V trimming: 5 bases; J trimming: 4 bases; junction bases outside the gene matches: 3. The CDR3 nucleotides read TGTGCCAGCAGCCGTGGGACAGGCTATGGCTACACCTTC. Translation gives CASSRGTGYGYTF.

J is TRBJ2-7 and V is TRBV7-2; the match to TRBD1 covers 8 bases. Germline loops: CDR1 SGHTA, CDR2 FQGNSA. The CDR3 covers 15 residues. V trimming: 3 bases; J trimming: 0 bases; junction bases outside the gene matches: 4. This chain's CDR3 is CASSFRGLNSYEQYF. CDR3 DNA: TGTGCCAGCAGCTTCAGGGGGCTCAACTCCTACGAGCAGTACTTC.

The gene calls are TRBV2 and TRBJ1-1, with 7 nucleotides matching TRBD1. V trimming: 7 bases; J trimming: 2 bases; junction bases outside the gene matches: 7. CDR3 length: 14 residues. Germline assignment: CDR1 SNHLY and CDR2 FYNNEI. DNA of the CDR3: TGTGCCAGCACCATAGGGACAGAAAACACTGAAGCTTTCTTT. Protein: CASTIGTENTEAFF.

In this sample, this clone turned up a few times. The chain recombines TRBV5-1 with TRBJ1-2; 9 bases fit TRBD1. V shed 4 bases, J shed 8 bases, and the junction held 12 bases outside the gene matches. This CDR3 region has 15 residues. Germline CDR1 SGHRS, CDR2 YFSETQ. CDR3 DNA: TGCGCCAGCAGCAGCCCGGACAGGGGACGCTCCGGCTACACCTTC. Translating gives CASSSPDRGRSGYTF. Variable domain in full (rest from reference TRBV5-1 and TRBJ1-2): KAGVTQTPRYLIKTRGQQVTLSCSPISGHRSVSWYQQTPGQGLQFLFEYFSETQRNKGNFPGRFSGRQFSNSRSEMNVSTLELGDSALYLCASSSPDRGRSGYTFGSGTRLTVV.

J is TRBJ1-5 and V is TRBV7-3, with D uncertain. CDR3 length equals 13 residues. Per the germline V gene, CDR1 is SGHTA and CDR2 is FQGTGA. V was trimmed by 2 bases and J by 5 bases, leaving 7 bases between them. In DNA, the CDR3 is TGTGCCAGCAGCTTATTCCGGGATCAGCCCCAGCATTTT. Translated, it gives CASSLFRDQPQHF.

V usage is TRBV10-3 and J usage is TRBJ1-2; D gene uncertain. Trimming cost V 2 bases and J 7 bases, with 14 bases left between them. Germline values: CDR1 ENHRY, CDR2 SYGVKD. This CDR3 spans 14 amino acids. DNA of the CDR3: TGTGCCATCAGTGAGCAAAGTAACCAAGCTGGCTACACCTTC. Its protein is CAISEQSNQAGYTF.

The rearrangement links TRBV5-1 to TRBJ2-2; a weak D match, TRBD1 (5 bases). The CDR3 has 17 amino acids. V shed 0 bases and J shed 0 bases, with 12 bases lying between them. Germline V gene lookup returns CDR1 SGHRS and CDR2 YFSETQ. The CDR3 bases are TGCGCCAGCAGCTTGGAGGGGCAGGGTTCGAACACCGGGGAGCTGTTTTTT. Translation: CASSLEGQGSNTGELFF.

The rearrangement uses TRBV2 and TRBJ1-2, with D perhaps matching TRBD1 (6 bases). The CDR3 spans 15 residues. Trimming took 5 bases from V and 2 from J, leaving 15 bases between them. Looked up from germline, CDR1 is SNHLY and CDR2 is FYNNEI. The CDR3 is CASSLNRAPNYGYTF. In DNA form, the CDR3 reads TGTGCCAGCAGTCTAAACAGGGCTCCCAACTATGGCTACACCTTC.

This clone was counted only a few times. The CDR3: CASSPHPGTSGYNEQFF. CDR3 in DNA: TGCGCCAGCAGCCCCCACCCAGGGACTAGCGGCTACAATGAGCAGTTCTTC. The gene calls are TRBV5-1 and TRBJ2-1, with TRBD2 matching over 11 bases. Trimming cost V 4 bases and J 3 bases; bases outside gene matches: 9. This CDR3 has 17 amino acids. The germline V gene has CDR1 SGHRS and CDR2 YFSETQ.

The V and J genes are TRBV5-4 and TRBJ1-1; the match to TRBD1 covers 7 bases. Per the germline V gene, CDR1 is SGHNT and CDR2 is YYREEE (reference sequence). V lost 6 bases and J lost 5; bases outside the gene matches: 10. The CDR3 contains 14 residues. CDR3 nucleotides: TGTGCCAGCACCTGGGACAGCCGGGCTACTGAAGCTTTCTTT. It encodes CASTWDSRATEAFF.

This chain uses TRBV25-1 with TRBJ1-3, with D possibly matching TRBD1 (6 bases). V shed 1 base and J shed 2 bases, with 15 bases lying between them. CDR1 is MGHDK, CDR2 SYGVNS, per germline. The CDR3 sequence is 17 residues long. This chain's CDR3 is CASSEWSRTEAGNTIYF. The CDR3 DNA is TGTGCCAGCAGTGAATGGTCCCGGACAGAGGCTGGAAACACCATATATTTT. The full variable domain, completed using reference TRBV25-1 and TRBJ1-3, is EADIYQTPRYLVIGTGKKITLECSQTMGHDKMYWYQQDPGMELHLIHYSYGVNSTEKGDLSSESTVSRIRTEHFPLTLESARPSHTSQYLCASSEWSRTEAGNTIYFGEGSWLTVV.

V gene TRBV7-3 combines with J gene TRBJ2-7, with TRBD1 matching over 8 bases. CDR1 is SGHTA, CDR2 FQGTGA, per germline. The V gene end was trimmed by 3 bases and the J gene end by 7 bases; junction bases not matched to a gene: 2. This CDR3 has 12 amino acids. The CDR3 region is CASSFDRGEQYF. The CDR3, as DNA: TGTGCCAGCAGCTTTGACAGGGGTGAGCAGTACTTC.

The genes are TRBV19 and TRBJ1-4; possibly TRBD1 for D (6 bases). V lost 6 bases and J lost 5, with 16 bases in between. CDR1 LNHDA and CDR2 SQIVND come from the germline V gene (reference sequence). CDR3 length equals 15 residues. CDR3 amino acids: CASSSAGAGNEKLFF. CDR3 DNA sequence: TGTGCCAGTAGCTCCGCGGGGGCAGGGAATGAAAAACTGTTTTTT. The full variable domain, rest sourced from reference TRBV19 and TRBJ1-4, is DGGITQSPKYLFRKEGQNVTLSCEQNLNHDAMYWYRQDPGQGLRLIYYSQIVNDFQKGDIAEGYSVSREKKESFPLTVTSAQKNPTAFYLCASSSAGAGNEKLFFGSGTQLSVL.

V is TRBV23-1 and J is TRBJ2-7, with a possible D match to TRBD2 (6 bases). Being an ORF, TRBV23-1 has a function that is uncertain. CDR3 length: 16 amino acids. V shed 2 bases and J shed 0 bases, with 14 bases lying between them. The CDR3, as DNA: TGCGCCAGCAGTCAAATCTCAGCGGGCCTCTCCTACGAGCAGTACTTC. As protein: CASSQISAGLSYEQYF.